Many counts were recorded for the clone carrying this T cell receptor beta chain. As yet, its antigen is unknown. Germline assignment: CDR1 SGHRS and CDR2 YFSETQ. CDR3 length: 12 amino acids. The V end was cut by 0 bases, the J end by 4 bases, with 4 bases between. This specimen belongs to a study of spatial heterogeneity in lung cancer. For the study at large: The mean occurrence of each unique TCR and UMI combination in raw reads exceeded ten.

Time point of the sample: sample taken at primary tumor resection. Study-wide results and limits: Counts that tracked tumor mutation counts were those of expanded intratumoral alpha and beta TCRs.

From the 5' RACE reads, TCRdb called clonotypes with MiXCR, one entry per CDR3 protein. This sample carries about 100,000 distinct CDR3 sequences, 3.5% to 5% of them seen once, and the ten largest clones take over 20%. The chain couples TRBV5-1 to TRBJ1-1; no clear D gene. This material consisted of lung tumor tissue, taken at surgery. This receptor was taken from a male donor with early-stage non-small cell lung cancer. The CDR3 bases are TGCGCCAGCAGCTTGGACAGCACTGAAGCTTTCTTT. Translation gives CASSLDSTEAFF.